Listed below are T cell receptor beta chains from one sample, sequenced in a study of regulatory T cells in long-lasting Graves disease. From the multiplex PCR reads, TCRdb called clonotypes with MiXCR, one entry per CDR3 protein. This table holds about 220,000 distinct CDR3 sequences, around a fifth found once. Another study also made use of these data, one on T cells in Graves' hyperthyroidism and ophthalmopathy.

The sample consisted of peripheral blood mononuclear cells (PBMCs), taken at new diagnosis, from a patient treated with antithyroid drugs. Every receptor here comes from a woman aged 25 to 39 with Graves disease. Both conserved end residues are part of each CDR3. D genes are given only for firm matches. Only part of the rows carry a size: once, few, many, or a class if the clone is expanded.

clone_size,j_call,v_call,d_call,cdr3_aa,cdr3_nt
many,TRBJ2-4,TRBV12-3/TRBV12-4,NA,CASSSLNIQYF,TGTGCCAGCAGTTCCCTAAACATTCAGTACTTC
many,TRBJ1-2,TRBV29-1,NA,CSVEGTLNYGYTF,TGCAGCGTTGAAGGGACACTTAACTATGGCTACACCTTC
many,TRBJ1-5,TRBV24-1,NA,CATSGGFGNQPQHF,TGTGCCACCAGTGGGGGGTTTGGCAATCAGCCCCAGCATTTT
many,TRBJ1-2,TRBV20-1,NA,CSADYSNYGYTF,TGCAGTGCTGATTATTCTAACTATGGCTACACCTTC
many,TRBJ1-1,TRBV28,NA,CASTPHTTANTEAFF,TGTGCCAGCACCCCCCATACGACAGCGAACACTGAAGCTTTCTTT
many,TRBJ2-7,TRBV18,NA,CASSPQEGLEQYF,TGTGCCAGCTCACCACAGGAGGGGTTGGAGCAGTACTTC
many,TRBJ2-7,TRBV20-1,NA,CSARPGRWAYEQYF,TGCAGTGCTAGGCCGGGACGTTGGGCCTACGAGCAGTACTTC
many,TRBJ2-1,TRBV2,NA,CASGSYNEQFF,TGTGCCAGCGGCTCCTACAATGAGCAGTTCTTC
few,TRBJ1-3,TRBV18,NA,CASSPPGRARNSGNTIYF,TGTGCCAGCTCACCACCAGGCAGGGCCCGAAACTCTGGAAACACCATATATTTT
NA,TRBJ2-1,TRBV11-2,NA,CASSLLSDSTSYNEQFF,TGTGCCAGCAGCTTACTCTCGGACTCGACCTCCTACAATGAGCAGTTCTTC
many,TRBJ1-6,TRBV19,NA,CASTDDPSTSSGSPLHF,TGTGCCAGCACTGACGACCCGTCCACTTCGTCGGGTTCACCCCTCCACTTT
many,TRBJ2-1,TRBV28,TRBD2,CASSVAGPYNEQFF,TGTGCCAGCAGCGTAGCGGGCCCCTACAATGAGCAGTTCTTC
many,TRBJ2-7,TRBV12-3/TRBV12-4,TRBD1,CASSYRGQAEQYF,TGTGCCAGCAGTTACAGGGGGCAGGCCGAGCAGTACTTC
many,TRBJ2-7,TRBV6-1,NA,CASLKRATYEQYF,TGTGCCAGCCTTAAGCGGGCGACCTACGAGCAGTACTTC
many,TRBJ2-1,TRBV29-1,TRBD2,CSVVEGTSVGHEQFF,TGCAGCGTTGTGGAAGGGACTAGCGTCGGTCATGAGCAGTTCTTC
NA,TRBJ1-4,TRBV20-1,NA,CSARDMIGLQTNEKLIF,TGCAGTGCTAGAGATATGATAGGACTCCAAACTAATGAAAAACTGATTTTT
many,TRBJ2-5,TRBV18,NA,CASSPPSGSKETQYF,TGTGCCAGCTCACCCCCCTCCGGGTCCAAGGAGACCCAGTACTTC
many,TRBJ1-4,TRBV19,NA,CASSIWGLNEKLFF,TGTGCCAGTAGCATATGGGGCCTTAATGAAAAACTGTTTTTT
NA,TRBJ2-1,TRBV24-1,TRBD1,CATSDLDRVYNEQFF,TGTGCCACCAGTGATTTAGACAGGGTTTACAATGAGCAGTTCTTC
many,TRBJ1-1,TRBV28,NA,CASIRGAGNTEAFF,TGTGCCAGCATTCGAGGAGCGGGAAACACTGAAGCTTTCTTT
many,TRBJ2-2,TRBV6-5,NA,CASSYPSLPRGTGELFF,TGTGCCAGCAGTTACCCTAGCCTCCCCCGTGGCACCGGGGAGCTGTTTTTT
many,TRBJ2-7,TRBV27,NA,CASSPGLTSYEQYF,TGTGCCAGCAGCCCGGGACTCACCTCCTACGAGCAGTACTTC
NA,TRBJ2-7,TRBV12-3/TRBV12-4,NA,CASCTRGGDEQYF,TGTGCCAGCTGTACCCGCGGGGGCGACGAGCAGTACTTC
many,TRBJ1-2,TRBV5-1,TRBD1,CASSFDRGNYGYTF,TGCGCCAGCAGCTTCGACAGGGGGAACTATGGCTACACCTTC
many,TRBJ1-1,TRBV30,NA,CAWSPSGRGAFF,TGTGCCTGGAGTCCCTCGGGAAGGGGAGCTTTCTTT
many,TRBJ2-1,TRBV19,TRBD1,CASSSGTAPNEQFF,TGTGCCAGTAGTTCGGGGACAGCACCGAATGAGCAGTTCTTC
NA,TRBJ1-1,TRBV11-2,NA,CASSTLPMNTEAFF,TGCGCCAGCAGCACCCTACCGATGAACACTGAAGCTTTCTTT
few,TRBJ1-1,TRBV28,TRBD1,CASQQGGFKERNTEAFF,TGTGCCAGCCAGCAGGGGGGATTCAAAGAGAGGAACACTGAAGCTTTCTTT
few,TRBJ1-4,TRBV6-1,TRBD1,CASRNPSGGDEKPFF,TGTGCCAGCAGGAACCCCTCAGGGGGCGACGAAAAACCGTTTTTT
many,TRBJ2-3,TRBV28,NA,CASFTGHASDTQYF,TGTGCCAGTTTCACAGGCCATGCTTCAGATACGCAGTATTTT
few,TRBJ1-4,TRBV5-4,NA,CASKAVAEEKLFF,TGTGCCAGCAAGGCGGTAGCCGAGGAAAAACTGTTTTTT
NA,TRBJ2-7,TRBV18,NA,CASSTDAYEQYF,TGTGCCAGCTCCACGGATGCGTACGAGCAGTACTTC
many,TRBJ2-7,TRBV19,TRBD2,CASSIMRGDEQYF,TGTGCCAGTAGCATCATGCGGGGGGACGAGCAGTACTTC
many,TRBJ2-7,TRBV12-3/TRBV12-4,TRBD2,CASSWTSGGADEQYF,TGTGCCAGCAGTTGGACTAGCGGGGGGGCGGACGAGCAGTACTTC
NA,TRBJ2-5,TRBV12-3/TRBV12-4,TRBD2,CASRNLAGVETQYF,TGTGCCAGCAGAAACCTAGCGGGGGTAGAGACCCAGTACTTC